This T cell receptor (beta chain) stems from a study of T cell responses to AZD1222 COVID-19 vaccine. Findings and limits, study-wide: Spike as a whole was targeted by vaccine-associated CD4 TCRs, dominant at 160-218 and 743-854.

The CDR3 is 15 amino acids. Per the germline V gene, CDR1 is MNHEY and CDR2 is SVGAGI. Trimming cost V 6 bases and J 1 base, with 15 bases left between them. Profiling relied on immunoSEQ multiplex PCR, and the TCRdb table lists in-frame clones only, not all of them. The profile shows under 80,000 clones, around nine tenths of them singletons. Worth noting for this clone: Its target is unknown.

The source is an adult who received the AZD1222 COVID-19 vaccine. The sample was peripheral blood, taken 28 days after the second AZD1222 dose. The gene calls are TRBV6-5 and TRBJ1-2; a weak D match, TRBD1 (6 bases). The CDR3 DNA reads TGTGCCAGCAGGGTCGACAGGACGAATAACTATGGCTACACCTTC. Translated: CASRVDRTNNYGYTF.